Following are 24 T cell receptor beta chains from one sample sequenced in a study of T cells after yellow fever vaccination. TCRdb recomputed calls from the 5' RACE reads with MiXCR, one row per CDR3 protein. The sample records around 200,000 distinct CDR3 sequences, more than 9.5% being singletons. Sequenced here: CD8+ T cells sorted from PBMCs, sampled 15 days after the yellow fever booster vaccination. These receptors all stem from a young man who received the YFV17D yellow fever vaccine.

The chain couples TRBV27 to TRBJ2-4; D is ambiguous. The CDR3 has 15 residues. Germline CDR1 and CDR2: MNHEY and SMNVEV (reference sequence). V lost 6 bases and J 1 base, leaving 13 bases between the germline ends. Here the CDR3 DNA reads TGTGCCAGCAGCCTAGGGTCGTCGGCCAAAAACATTCAGTACTTC. Translation: CASSLGSSAKNIQYF.

Turning to this clonotype: Sequence at one end of the junction differs from germline and may be a read error. V gene TRBV6-5 combines with J gene TRBJ2-7; no definite D call. The CDR3 sequence is 10 residues long. Germline V CDR1 and CDR2: MNHEY, SVGAGI. CDR3 nucleotide sequence: TGTGCCAGCAGTTACTTCCCTGGAGACTTC. This translates into CASSYFPGDF.

This clonotype was detected ten times or more. The rearrangement links TRBV5-1 to TRBJ2-3; D gene ambiguous. Trimming removed 2 bases at V and 4 bases at J, with 11 bases between. CDR3 length equals 14 residues. The germline V gene has CDR1 SGHRS and CDR2 YFSETQ. CDR3 DNA sequence: TGCGCCAGCAGCTTCGTCGAGCCTTCAGATACGCAGTATTTT. This translates into CASSFVEPSDTQYF.

The chain joins TRBV29-1 to TRBJ2-3; D remains unclear. The ends were cut back, 3 bases at V and 2 bases at J, with 9 bases in the middle. The CDR3 is 13 amino acids. Germline V gives CDR1 SQVTM, CDR2 ANQGSEA. This chain's CDR3 is CSVDEAVTDTQYF. The CDR3 DNA reads TGCAGCGTTGACGAGGCGGTCACAGATACGCAGTATTTT.

This clonotype was counted only a few times. This chain uses TRBV14 with TRBJ2-4; D possibly uses TRBD1 or TRBD2 (5 bases each). Germline-derived CDR1 and CDR2 are SGHDN and FVKESK. There are 15 residues in the CDR3. The V gene lost 4 bases and the J gene lost 6 bases, with 16 bases spanning the gap. CDR3 sequence reads: CASSPAGTRRNIQYF. CDR3 nucleotide sequence: TGTGCCAGCAGCCCTGCCGGGACGAGGAGAAACATTCAGTACTTC.

This clonotype was seen a handful of times. The gene calls are TRBV4-3 and TRBJ2-1; D gene unclear. V was trimmed by 0 bases and J by 1 base, leaving 7 bases between them. The CDR3 is 15 residues long. Germline-derived CDR1 and CDR2 are LGHNA and YSLEER. The CDR3 DNA reads as TGCGCCAGCAGCCAAGACCTAGGGTCCTACAATGAGCAGTTCTTC. Translated, it gives CASSQDLGSYNEQFF.

V and J are TRBV4-1 and TRBJ2-7; TRBD1 matches 10 bases. The V gene's germline CDR1 is MGHRA and CDR2 YSYEKL. J gave up 3 bases and V 0 bases, and 5 bases lay outside the gene matches. The length of the CDR3 is 16 residues. Here the CDR3 reads CASSQDPGTGDYEQYF. In DNA form, the CDR3 reads TGCGCCAGCAGCCAAGATCCCGGGACAGGGGACTACGAGCAGTACTTC.

Only a few counts were recorded for this clonotype. The chain uses TRBV12-3 or TRBV12-4 and TRBJ1-1; D is ambiguous. The length of the CDR3 is 11 residues. V was cut by 3 bases and J by 9 bases, with 8 bases left in between. The DNA for the CDR3 is TGTGCCAGCAGTTTCATGGGAAAAGCTTTCTTT. Its translation is CASSFMGKAFF.

This clonotype has ten or more counts. The gene calls are TRBV5-5 and TRBJ1-1, with TRBD1 as a possible D gene (6 bases). V shed 2 bases and J shed 3 bases, with 11 bases lying between them. The CDR3 runs to 14 residues. The V gene's germline CDR1 is SGHKS and CDR2 YYEKEE (reference sequence). CDR3 protein: CASSFPGVDTEAFF. CDR3 bases: TGTGCCAGCAGCTTTCCAGGGGTGGACACTGAAGCTTTCTTT.

In its sample, this clonotype was seen a few times. The J gene is TRBJ1-2, the V gene TRBV12-3 or TRBV12-4; TRBD1 agrees at 8 bases. The CDR3 is 13 residues long. V shed 5 bases, J shed 7 bases, and the junction held 6 bases outside the gene matches. CDR3 region: CASSVGQATGYTF. Written as DNA, the CDR3 is TGTGCCAGCAGTGTGGGACAGGCGACTGGCTACACCTTC.

V is TRBV7-2 and J is TRBJ2-5; 10 nucleotides line up with TRBD2. The CDR3 covers 15 residues. Trimming took 4 bases from V and 5 from J; bases not matched to a gene: 7. Germline CDR1 is SGHTA and CDR2 is FQGNSA. In DNA, the CDR3 is TGTGCCAGCAGCTACGAGCGGGGGGGCCCGGAGACCCAGTACTTC. It yields the protein CASSYERGGPETQYF.

This clonotype turned up a few times. The CDR3: CSVGGLAGGFLYNEQFF. The CDR3, as DNA: TGCAGCGTTGGAGGGCTAGCGGGGGGGTTTTTATACAATGAGCAGTTCTTC. The rearrangement uses TRBV29-1 and TRBJ2-1; 12 nucleotides match TRBD2. V was pared by 4 bases and J by 4 bases, with 11 bases of the junction left unmatched. This CDR3 comprises 17 residues. CDR1 is SQVTM, CDR2 ANQGSEA, per germline.

This clonotype has only a few counts. The rearrangement joins TRBV4-1 to TRBJ1-1, with D uncertain. The CDR3 is made up of 14 amino acids. Trimming left V 4 bases short and J 1 base short, with 10 bases between. CDR1 and CDR2 (germline): MGHRA, YSYEKL. The chain's CDR3 is CASSRREGNTEAFF. The CDR3 DNA reads as TGCGCCAGCAGCCGAAGAGAGGGGAACACTGAAGCTTTCTTT.

This clonotype was seen repeatedly, ten times or more. This chain connects TRBV7-9 to TRBJ2-5; TRBD1 matches 7 bases. The CDR3 contains 15 residues. With V trimmed by 6 bases and J by 4 bases, 11 bases remained unmatched. CDR1 is SEHNR and CDR2 is FQNEAQ in the germline V gene (reference sequence). CDR3 amino acids: CASSLGTAPLETQYF. CDR3 sequence (DNA): TGTGCCAGCAGTCTCGGGACAGCTCCTCTAGAGACCCAGTACTTC.

This rearrangement joins TRBV7-3 to TRBJ2-3, with 11 bases fitting TRBD2. The trim removed 6 bases at V and 4 bases at J, leaving 12 bases unmatched. CDR3 size: 17 residues. CDR1 SGHTA and CDR2 FQGTGA come from the germline V gene. The chain's CDR3 is CASSPTLSGGGPDTQYF. The CDR3 DNA reads TGTGCCAGCAGTCCTACCCTTAGCGGGGGGGGCCCAGATACGCAGTATTTT.

This clonotype has just a few counts. The chain joins TRBV4-1 to TRBJ1-2, with D perhaps matching TRBD1 (6 bases). The CDR3 extends over 13 amino acids. Germline V gene sequence: CDR1 MGHRA, CDR2 YSYEKL. The V and J ends lost 7 bases and 4 bases respectively, with 13 bases between them. The CDR3 DNA reads TGCGCCAGCAATGCGGGGGGCGCCTATGGCTACACCTTC. It yields the protein CASNAGGAYGYTF.

The chain employs TRBV12-3 or TRBV12-4 and TRBJ2-5; D possibly corresponds to TRBD1 (6 bases). V was trimmed by 6 bases and J by 3 bases, leaving 20 bases between them. The CDR3 covers 16 residues. This CDR3 reads CASSHSTGTSKETQYF. The CDR3 region has the DNA TGTGCCAGCAGCCACTCGACAGGAACTAGTAAAGAGACCCAGTACTTC.

Ten or more counts support this clonotype. This rearrangement joins TRBV10-2 to TRBJ2-3, with 9 bases matching TRBD2. CDR3 length: 15 residues. The J segment lost 0 bases and the V segment lost 7 bases, leaving 5 bases of the junction unmatched. In germline, CDR1 is WSHSY, CDR2 SAAADI. The CDR3, as DNA: TGCGCCAGCACCGAGACTAGCGGAAGCACAGATACGCAGTATTTT. Protein: CASTETSGSTDTQYF.

A few counts support this clonotype. The J gene is TRBJ1-1, the V gene TRBV7-3, with D hard to call. This CDR3 has 14 amino acids. Germline V gives CDR1 SGHTA, CDR2 FQGTGA. Deletions cut 1 base from V and 0 bases from J, with 6 bases between. The chain's CDR3 is CASSLRGMNTEAFF. CDR3 in DNA: TGTGCCAGCAGCTTAAGGGGAATGAACACTGAAGCTTTCTTT. The entire variable domain, with the rest obtained from reference TRBV7-3 and TRBJ1-1, is as follows: GAGVSQTPSNKVTEKGKYVELRCDPISGHTALYWYRQSLGQGPEFLIYFQGTGAADDSGLPNDRFFAVRPEGSVSTLKIQRTERGDSAVYLCASSLRGMNTEAFFGQGTRLTVV.

The rearrangement joins TRBV29-1 to TRBJ2-7, with TRBD1 as a possible D gene (5 bases). V lost 2 bases to trimming and J lost 2 bases, with 10 bases between them. The germline V gene has CDR1 SQVTM and CDR2 ANQGSEA. The CDR3 spans 13 residues. The CDR3 reads CSVERGNPYEQYF. In nucleotides, the CDR3 is TGCAGCGTTGAAAGGGGAAATCCCTACGAGCAGTACTTC.

This clonotype was picked up many times. V gene TRBV20-1 combines with J gene TRBJ2-7; D call uncertain. Germline loops: CDR1 DFQATT, CDR2 SNEGSKA (reference sequence). CDR3 length: 11 amino acids. V was cut by 1 base and J by 4 bases, with 5 bases left in between. CDR3 sequence: CSARGRYEQYV. Written as DNA, the CDR3 is TGCAGTGCTAGAGGACGATACGAGCAGTACGTC.

This clonotype has only a few counts. The rearrangement joins TRBV27 to TRBJ2-4; 11 bases match TRBD1. CDR3 length equals 13 residues. Per germline, CDR1 MNHEY and CDR2 SMNVEV (reference sequence). V gave up 2 bases and J gave up 14 bases; unmatched junction bases: 5. DNA of the CDR3: TGTGCCAGCAGTTTACGGACAGGGGGCGTAGAGTACTTC. As protein: CASSLRTGGVEYF.

This clonotype was seen more than once but under ten times. The genes are TRBV11-2 and TRBJ2-3; no firm D call. CDR1 and CDR2 from the germline V gene are SGHAT and FQNNGV. The CDR3 is 10 residues long. The V gene lost 7 bases and the J gene lost 10 bases, with 9 bases spanning the gap. CDR3 sequence (DNA): TGTGCCAGCACTCAAGCCCCGCAGTATTTT. As protein: CASTQAPQYF.

The chain recombines TRBV12-3 or TRBV12-4 with TRBJ2-5; TRBD2 matches 11 bases. Germline trimming cut 3 bases from V and 4 bases from J; bases unmatched to any gene: 4. The length of the CDR3 is 15 residues. CDR3: CASSFSGGARETQYF. The CDR3 DNA is TGTGCCAGCAGTTTTAGCGGGGGGGCCCGAGAGACCCAGTACTTC.